This is a list of T cell receptor beta chains from one sample in a study of shared clonotypes between healthy human individuals. TCRdb's table, derived via immunoSEQ multiplex PCR, lists solely in-frame clones and lacks some. This sample has 1.5 million to 2.5 million clones; just under 95% occur once, and the top ten carry 0.95% to 1.5%. Material: naive CD8+ T cells sorted from blood. Every receptor here comes from a man aged 18 to 30 in good health. Each CDR3 is given with its conserved first and last residue. The D gene is left open where the match is weak. For some rows the clone size is stated as once, few or many, or as a class when expanded; others skip it.

j_call: TRBJ1-1; clone_size: once; v_call: TRBV6-6; d_call: -; cdr3_aa: CATAPGVVRTEAFF; cdr3_nt: TGTGCCACCGCCCCGGGGGTTGTACGCACTGAAGCTTTCTTT
j_call: TRBJ2-3; clone_size: -; v_call: TRBV6-5; d_call: -; cdr3_aa: CASSYSVGSTDTQYF; cdr3_nt: TGTGCCAGCAGTTACTCGGTCGGTTCAACAGATACGCAGTATTTT
j_call: TRBJ2-3; clone_size: -; v_call: TRBV5-1; d_call: -; cdr3_aa: CASSHGTGRAGADTQYF; cdr3_nt: TGCGCCAGCAGCCATGGGACAGGTAGAGCGGGAGCAGATACGCAGTATTTT
j_call: TRBJ2-3; clone_size: once; v_call: TRBV9; d_call: -; cdr3_aa: CASSVGIAFPDTQYF; cdr3_nt: TGTGCCAGCAGCGTAGGTATTGCGTTCCCAGATACGCAGTATTTT
j_call: TRBJ2-3; clone_size: -; v_call: TRBV9; d_call: TRBD1; cdr3_aa: CASSVVEGARDTQYF; cdr3_nt: TGTGCCAGCAGCGTAGTCGAGGGGGCGAGAGATACGCAGTATTTT
j_call: TRBJ2-3; clone_size: -; v_call: TRBV28; d_call: -; cdr3_aa: CASSLFTDTQYF; cdr3_nt: TGTGCCAGCAGTTTGTTTACAGATACGCAGTATTTT
j_call: TRBJ1-5; clone_size: -; v_call: TRBV29-1; d_call: -; cdr3_aa: CSVEAPRGTYNQPQHF; cdr3_nt: TGCAGCGTTGAGGCCCCTAGGGGGACATACAATCAGCCCCAGCATTTT
j_call: TRBJ2-7; clone_size: -; v_call: TRBV27; d_call: TRBD2; cdr3_aa: CASSFGTSGRYEQYF; cdr3_nt: TGTGCCAGCAGTTTTGGGACTAGCGGGAGGTACGAGCAGTACTTC
j_call: TRBJ1-6; clone_size: -; v_call: TRBV13; d_call: -; cdr3_aa: CASSLGTASPLHF; cdr3_nt: TGTGCCAGCAGCTTAGGCACAGCTTCACCCCTCCACTTT
j_call: TRBJ2-1; clone_size: -; v_call: TRBV11-2; d_call: -; cdr3_aa: CASSALANYNEQFF; cdr3_nt: TGTGCCAGCTCAGCTTTAGCCAACTACAATGAGCAGTTCTTC
j_call: TRBJ2-7; clone_size: -; v_call: TRBV4-1; d_call: TRBD1; cdr3_aa: CASSQVGQGSEQYF; cdr3_nt: TGCGCCAGCAGCCAGGTCGGACAGGGCAGCGAGCAGTACTTC
j_call: TRBJ1-5; clone_size: -; v_call: TRBV6-9; d_call: -; cdr3_aa: CASSPAERNSNQPQHF; cdr3_nt: TGTGCCAGCAGCCCCGCTGAACGGAATAGCAATCAGCCCCAGCATTTT
j_call: TRBJ2-7; clone_size: -; v_call: TRBV5-5; d_call: -; cdr3_aa: CASSLIAYEQYF; cdr3_nt: TGTGCCAGCAGCTTGATAGCTTACGAGCAGTACTTC
j_call: TRBJ1-3; clone_size: -; v_call: TRBV5-6; d_call: -; cdr3_aa: CASSWGPGLGNTIYF; cdr3_nt: TGTGCCAGCAGCTGGGGACCGGGACTGGGAAACACCATATATTTT
j_call: TRBJ2-1; clone_size: -; v_call: TRBV2; d_call: TRBD2; cdr3_aa: CASRMGLVANNEQFF; cdr3_nt: TGTGCCAGCAGGATGGGACTAGTGGCAAACAATGAGCAGTTCTTC
j_call: TRBJ1-5; clone_size: -; v_call: TRBV2; d_call: -; cdr3_aa: CASTQWGNNQPQHF; cdr3_nt: TGTGCCAGCACCCAGTGGGGGAACAATCAGCCCCAGCATTTT
j_call: TRBJ2-7; clone_size: -; v_call: TRBV2; d_call: TRBD2; cdr3_aa: CASRERIAGGPHEQYF; cdr3_nt: TGTGCCAGCAGGGAAAGGATAGCGGGAGGGCCCCACGAGCAGTACTTC
j_call: TRBJ2-1; clone_size: -; v_call: TRBV10-3; d_call: TRBD1; cdr3_aa: CAINRDSSYNEQFF; cdr3_nt: TGTGCCATCAACCGGGACAGCTCCTACAATGAGCAGTTCTTC
j_call: TRBJ2-7; clone_size: -; v_call: TRBV11-2; d_call: -; cdr3_aa: CASTSGPRGYEQYF; cdr3_nt: TGTGCCAGCACCTCCGGGCCAAGGGGGTACGAGCAGTACTTC
j_call: TRBJ2-3; clone_size: -; v_call: TRBV6-6; d_call: -; cdr3_aa: CASSYTTGFSTDTQYF; cdr3_nt: TGTGCCAGCAGTTACACCACAGGGTTTAGCACAGATACGCAGTATTTT
j_call: TRBJ2-1; clone_size: once; v_call: TRBV27; d_call: TRBD2; cdr3_aa: CASSLAGGDNEQFF; cdr3_nt: TGTGCCAGCAGTCTAGCGGGGGGGGACAATGAGCAGTTCTTC
j_call: TRBJ2-7; clone_size: -; v_call: TRBV9; d_call: TRBD1; cdr3_aa: CASNQGQGAVSSYEQYF; cdr3_nt: TGTGCCAGCAACCAGGGACAGGGGGCTGTTAGCTCCTACGAGCAGTACTTC
j_call: TRBJ1-5; clone_size: -; v_call: TRBV7-2; d_call: TRBD1; cdr3_aa: CASSLDAGGHQPQHF; cdr3_nt: TGTGCCAGCAGCTTAGACGCAGGGGGGCATCAGCCCCAGCATTTT
j_call: TRBJ2-4; clone_size: -; v_call: TRBV27; d_call: TRBD1; cdr3_aa: CASSLTRDRNLAKNIQYF; cdr3_nt: TGTGCCAGCAGCCTGACCCGGGACAGAAATTTAGCCAAAAACATTCAGTACTTC
j_call: TRBJ2-3; clone_size: -; v_call: TRBV10-3; d_call: TRBD1; cdr3_aa: CAIRTGVADTQYF; cdr3_nt: TGTGCCATCAGAACAGGGGTGGCAGATACGCAGTATTTT
j_call: TRBJ2-7; clone_size: -; v_call: TRBV7-9; d_call: TRBD1; cdr3_aa: CASSHLETGQGPYEQYF; cdr3_nt: TGTGCCAGCAGCCATCTCGAAACGGGACAGGGACCCTACGAGCAGTACTTC
j_call: TRBJ1-3; clone_size: -; v_call: TRBV6-1; d_call: -; cdr3_aa: CASSEWPSGNTIYF; cdr3_nt: TGTGCCAGCAGTGAATGGCCCTCTGGAAACACCATATATTTT
j_call: TRBJ2-7; clone_size: -; v_call: TRBV4-3; d_call: -; cdr3_aa: CASSQVAQSYEQYF; cdr3_nt: TGCGCCAGCAGCCAAGTAGCACAGTCCTACGAGCAGTACTTC
j_call: TRBJ2-7; clone_size: -; v_call: TRBV28; d_call: -; cdr3_aa: CASSEQEGLYEQYF; cdr3_nt: TGTGCCAGCAGTGAACAGGAAGGACTATACGAGCAGTACTTC
j_call: TRBJ1-2; clone_size: -; v_call: TRBV10-3; d_call: -; cdr3_aa: CAISEAASYGYTF; cdr3_nt: TGTGCCATCAGTGAGGCGGCTTCCTATGGCTACACCTTC
j_call: TRBJ2-7; clone_size: -; v_call: TRBV7-9; d_call: TRBD1; cdr3_aa: CASSRTGGYEQYF; cdr3_nt: TGTGCCAGCAGTAGGACAGGGGGCTACGAGCAGTACTTC
j_call: TRBJ1-4; clone_size: -; v_call: TRBV14; d_call: TRBD1; cdr3_aa: CASSQGNEAGGNEKLFF; cdr3_nt: TGTGCCAGCAGCCAAGGAAACGAGGCAGGGGGGAATGAAAAACTGTTTTTT
j_call: TRBJ1-4; clone_size: once; v_call: TRBV7-2; d_call: -; cdr3_aa: CASSLGGLGEKLFF; cdr3_nt: TGTGCCAGCAGCTTAGGGGGGCTGGGGGAAAAACTGTTTTTT
j_call: TRBJ2-3; clone_size: -; v_call: TRBV9; d_call: TRBD1; cdr3_aa: CASSVGTGDTDTQYF; cdr3_nt: TGTGCCAGCAGCGTAGGGACAGGGGATACAGATACGCAGTATTTT
j_call: TRBJ2-7; clone_size: -; v_call: TRBV2; d_call: -; cdr3_aa: CASSDWRDEQYF; cdr3_nt: TGTGCCAGCAGTGACTGGCGAGACGAGCAGTACTTC
j_call: TRBJ2-3; clone_size: -; v_call: TRBV29-1; d_call: TRBD2; cdr3_aa: CSVEEGLAGTDTQYF; cdr3_nt: TGCAGCGTTGAAGAGGGACTAGCGGGCACAGATACGCAGTATTTT
j_call: TRBJ2-7; clone_size: -; v_call: TRBV29-1; d_call: -; cdr3_aa: CSGSLAASYEQYF; cdr3_nt: TGCAGCGGCTCTCTGGCGGCCTCCTACGAGCAGTACTTC
j_call: TRBJ2-7; clone_size: -; v_call: TRBV29-1; d_call: -; cdr3_aa: CSVEGGSGSYEQYF; cdr3_nt: TGCAGCGTTGAGGGGGGTTCGGGATCCTACGAGCAGTACTTC
j_call: TRBJ2-7; clone_size: -; v_call: TRBV7-2; d_call: -; cdr3_aa: CASSFSAGDYEQYF; cdr3_nt: TGTGCCAGCAGCTTCTCCGCAGGTGACTACGAGCAGTACTTC
j_call: TRBJ2-7; clone_size: -; v_call: TRBV6-5; d_call: TRBD1; cdr3_aa: CASSYTGQADYEQYF; cdr3_nt: TGTGCCAGCAGCTACACGGGACAGGCCGACTACGAGCAGTACTTC
j_call: TRBJ1-2; clone_size: -; v_call: TRBV6-1; d_call: TRBD1; cdr3_aa: CASSETGTGGYGYTF; cdr3_nt: TGTGCCAGCAGTGAAACCGGGACAGGGGGGTATGGCTACACCTTC
j_call: TRBJ1-1; clone_size: few; v_call: TRBV19; d_call: -; cdr3_aa: CASSEPGGTTEAFF; cdr3_nt: TGTGCCAGTAGCGAACCAGGAGGGACCACTGAAGCTTTCTTT
j_call: TRBJ2-7; clone_size: -; v_call: TRBV6-6; d_call: TRBD1; cdr3_aa: CASTYTGEEQYF; cdr3_nt: TGTGCCAGCACATACACAGGGGAAGAGCAGTACTTC
j_call: TRBJ2-1; clone_size: once; v_call: TRBV25-1; d_call: TRBD1; cdr3_aa: CASSGRTGGAGNEQFF; cdr3_nt: TGTGCCAGCAGTGGACGGACAGGGGGCGCCGGCAATGAGCAGTTCTTC
j_call: TRBJ2-3; clone_size: -; v_call: TRBV7-7; d_call: -; cdr3_aa: CASSPDQGTDTQYF; cdr3_nt: TGTGCTAGCAGCCCAGATCAAGGGACAGATACGCAGTATTTT
j_call: TRBJ2-2; clone_size: -; v_call: TRBV15; d_call: -; cdr3_aa: CATSQTGASTGELFF; cdr3_nt: TGTGCCACCAGCCAGACCGGAGCCTCCACCGGGGAGCTGTTTTTT
j_call: TRBJ1-5; clone_size: -; v_call: TRBV4-1; d_call: -; cdr3_aa: CASSQDKRGQPQHF; cdr3_nt: TGCGCCAGCAGCCAAGATAAGAGGGGCCAGCCCCAGCATTTT
j_call: TRBJ2-3; clone_size: -; v_call: TRBV5-6; d_call: -; cdr3_aa: CASSLAGLTGTDTQYF; cdr3_nt: TGTGCCAGCAGCCTGGCCGGACTGACTGGCACAGATACGCAGTATTTT
j_call: TRBJ2-1; clone_size: -; v_call: TRBV2; d_call: -; cdr3_aa: CASSEMGLTDLTYNEQFF; cdr3_nt: TGTGCCAGCAGTGAAATGGGTTTAACAGATCTTACCTACAATGAGCAGTTCTTC
j_call: TRBJ1-5; clone_size: -; v_call: TRBV7-9; d_call: -; cdr3_aa: CASSLEASSNQPQHF; cdr3_nt: TGTGCCAGCAGCTTAGAGGCAAGCAGCAATCAGCCCCAGCATTTT
j_call: TRBJ2-2; clone_size: -; v_call: TRBV28; d_call: TRBD1; cdr3_aa: CASSSWGTGNTGELFF; cdr3_nt: TGTGCCAGCAGTTCTTGGGGGACAGGGAACACCGGGGAGCTGTTTTTT
j_call: TRBJ1-2; clone_size: -; v_call: TRBV4-3; d_call: -; cdr3_aa: CASSQDPGRDPYGYTF; cdr3_nt: TGCGCCAGCAGCCAAGATCCCGGGCGCGACCCCTATGGCTACACCTTC
j_call: TRBJ1-1; clone_size: -; v_call: TRBV7-8; d_call: TRBD1; cdr3_aa: CASSDRGKNTEAFF; cdr3_nt: TGTGCCAGCAGCGACAGGGGGAAGAACACTGAAGCTTTCTTT